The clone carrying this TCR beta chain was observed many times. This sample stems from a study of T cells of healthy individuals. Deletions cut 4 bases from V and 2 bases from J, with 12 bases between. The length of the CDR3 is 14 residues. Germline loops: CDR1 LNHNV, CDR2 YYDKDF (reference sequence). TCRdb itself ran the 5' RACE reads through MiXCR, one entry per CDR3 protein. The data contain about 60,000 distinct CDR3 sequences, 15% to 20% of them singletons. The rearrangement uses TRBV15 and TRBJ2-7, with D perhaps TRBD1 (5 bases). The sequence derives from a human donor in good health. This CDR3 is CATSIQGVTYEQYF. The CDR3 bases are TGTGCCACCAGCATTCAAGGGGTTACCTACGAGCAGTACTTC.